The rows below give T cell receptor beta chains drawn from one sample of a study of cytomegalovirus exposure and HLA in healthy donors. Sequencing used immunoSEQ multiplex PCR; TCRdb keeps in-frame clones, though not all of them. The sample table includes roughly 120,000 clones. Sequenced: PBMCs. The receptors were sampled from a man in his late teens or twenties in good health and CMV-seronegative. CDR3s include the opening cysteine and the closing phenylalanine or tryptophan. The D gene is left open where the match is weak.

CDR3 DNA | CDR3 protein | J gene | V gene | D gene
TGTGCCAGCAGCCCGCGAGGGACAGGGGCGATTTTATCCTACAATGAGCAGTTCTTC | CASSPRGTGAILSYNEQFF | TRBJ2-1 | TRBV5-6 | TRBD1
TGTGCCAGCAGCTTAAAGGGTCAGGGCTCCTACAATGAGCAGTTCTTC | CASSLKGQGSYNEQFF | TRBJ2-1 | TRBV7-3 | NA
TGTGCCGCACAGGGCGGAAGATACGAGCAGTACTTC | CAAQGGRYEQYF | TRBJ2-7 | TRBV7-9 | NA
TGCAGCGTACGGACAGGGGGTAGCCAAGAGGCCCAGTACTTC | CSVRTGGSQEAQYF | TRBJ2-5 | TRBV29-1 | TRBD1
TGTGCCAGCAGTTTGGCTAGCGGTTACTACAATGAGCAGTTCTTC | CASSLASGYYNEQFF | TRBJ2-1 | TRBV27 | TRBD2
TGTGCCAGCAGTTTTCTAGGGGGCTCCTACGAGCAGTACTTC | CASSFLGGSYEQYF | TRBJ2-7 | TRBV27 | NA
TGCGCCAGCAGCTTGGGGTGGACGGGACAGGGCCCTGAAGCTTTCTTT | CASSLGWTGQGPEAFF | TRBJ1-1 | TRBV5-1 | TRBD1
TGTGCCAGCAGCTTACCGGGAATTGGCTACACCTTC | CASSLPGIGYTF | TRBJ1-2 | TRBV5-4 | NA
TGTGCCAGTAGTATCTGGAGGGGGGGTAGCAATCAGCCCCAGCATTTT | CASSIWRGGSNQPQHF | TRBJ1-5 | TRBV19 | NA
TGTGCCAGCAGCTTAGACGCGGGAGTATTAGAACGGCAAAAATTC | CASSLDAGVLERQKF | TRBJ2-7 | TRBV7-9 | TRBD2
TGTGCCAGCAGTCCCTACCCAAGCCCCGCAACTAATGAAAAACTGTTTTTT | CASSPYPSPATNEKLFF | TRBJ1-4 | TRBV27 | NA
TGTGCCAGTTCCAGGTTCCATGAGCAGTTCTTC | CASSRFHEQFF | TRBJ2-1 | TRBV27 | NA
TGTGCCAGCAGCCGCAGCCGACAGGGGGCGCCAGGGAATGAAAAACTGTTTTTT | CASSRSRQGAPGNEKLFF | TRBJ1-4 | TRBV14 | TRBD1
TGTGCCAGTAGTACCCGTACCATGACAGGGAATCCTGAAAAACTGTTTTTT | CASSTRTMTGNPEKLFF | TRBJ1-4 | TRBV19 | TRBD1
TGTGCCAGCAGTAAAACAGTATATAGCAATCAGCCCCAGCATTTT | CASSKTVYSNQPQHF | TRBJ1-5 | TRBV2 | NA
TGTGCCAGCGGGTGGGAGGGGAGGACCGGGGAGCTGTTTTTT | CASGWEGRTGELFF | TRBJ2-2 | TRBV2 | TRBD2
TGTGCCAGCAGTGGGGAAGGGGGCGGTTCCATGAACACTGAAGCTTTCTTT | CASSGEGGGSMNTEAFF | TRBJ1-1 | TRBV9 | TRBD1
TGTGCCAGCAGCTGGAGCACCGGGGAGCTGTTTTTT | CASSWSTGELFF | TRBJ2-2 | TRBV5-6 | NA
TGTGCCAGCAGGCCAGGTTTTGATGAAAAACTGTTTTTT | CASRPGFDEKLFF | TRBJ1-4 | TRBV6-5 | NA
TGCAGCGTTCTTATGGAGGTTTCTTACGAGCAGTACTTC | CSVLMEVSYEQYF | TRBJ2-7 | TRBV29-1 | NA
TGTGCCAGCTCACCACGGCCCGTCCGCACAGATACGCAGTATTTT | CASSPRPVRTDTQYF | TRBJ2-3 | TRBV18 | NA
TGTGCCAGCAGTCTAGCGGGTAAAACAGATACGCAGTATTTT | CASSLAGKTDTQYF | TRBJ2-3 | TRBV6-1 | TRBD2